What follows is one T cell receptor beta chain and its context. This CDR3 has 13 residues. The germline CDR1 and CDR2 sequences are SEHNR and FQNEAQ (reference sequence). V was clipped by 1 base and J by 5 bases, with 5 bases between them. This record belongs to a study of TIL therapy for anti-PD-1-resistant metastatic lung cancer. Study as a whole: Patients then received nivolumab; progressors got lymphodepletion, TIL and IL-2. Most patients had lung adenocarcinoma. Tumors carried a median about 1.4 non-synonymous mutations per megabase.

This was the immunoSEQ v3 assay. Method: immunoSEQ multiplex PCR; TCRdb's copy keeps in-frame clones and lacks some. This sample has 57,000 or so clones, with around 86% found just once. Time point meaning: pre-treatment sample, taken before nivolumab and TIL therapy. The material was blood, obtained at baseline. V gene TRBV7-9 combines with J gene TRBJ2-2; D ambiguous. This receptor was taken from a person aged 25 to 80 with non-small cell lung cancer. The CDR3 region is CASSLGGTGELFF. The CDR3 DNA follows: TGTGCCAGCAGCTTAGGGGGTACCGGGGAGCTGTTTTTT.